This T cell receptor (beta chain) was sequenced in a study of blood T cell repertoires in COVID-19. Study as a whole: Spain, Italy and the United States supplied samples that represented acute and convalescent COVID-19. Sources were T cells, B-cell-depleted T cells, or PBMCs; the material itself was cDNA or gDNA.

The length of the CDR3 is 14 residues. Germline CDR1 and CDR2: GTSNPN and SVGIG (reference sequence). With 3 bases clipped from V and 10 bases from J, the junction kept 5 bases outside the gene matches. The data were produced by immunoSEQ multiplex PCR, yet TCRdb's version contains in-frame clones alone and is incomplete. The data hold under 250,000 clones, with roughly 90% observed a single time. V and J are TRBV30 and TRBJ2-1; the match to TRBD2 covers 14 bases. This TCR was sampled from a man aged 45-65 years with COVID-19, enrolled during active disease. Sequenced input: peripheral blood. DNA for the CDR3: TGTGCCTGGAGCTCGGGACTAGCGGGGGTAGAGCAGTTCTTC. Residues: CAWSSGLAGVEQFF.